This T cell receptor (beta chain) was sequenced in a study of cytomegalovirus exposure and HLA in healthy donors. Per germline, CDR1 LGHNT and CDR2 FRNRAP. This CDR3 region has 15 residues. V lost 6 bases and J 3 bases, leaving 15 bases between the germline ends. Both 60 Vbeta primers and 13 Jbeta primers went into the PCR. Profiled with immunoSEQ multiplex PCR; TCRdb holds only in-frame clones, not every one. The sample has around 170,000 clones, over 75% seen once. The count of this clone is one. The target antigen is unknown. Points from the study as a whole: Later analysis demonstrated an association between a missense DCLRE1C variant and TCR beta V- and J-gene trimming. The authors reported that TCR beta sequences could predict HLA-A and HLA-B alleles. These predictions were accurate for most subjects in the first cohort. Productive status was seen about 90% or about 30% of the time for most TCR beta V segments in an earlier analysis.

The material sequenced was PBMCs. This receptor was identified in a woman aged 25 to 45 in good health and CMV-seronegative. V is TRBV12-5 and J is TRBJ1-5; D not certain. The CDR3 loop is CASGPPAGFNQPQHF. Written as DNA, the CDR3 is TGTGCTAGTGGCCCCCCGGCGGGTTTCAATCAGCCCCAGCATTTT.